A selection of T cell receptor beta chains follows, all from one sample in a study of blood T cells in healthy people across ages. Each CDR3 protein gets one entry after TCRdb re-called the 5' RACE reads with MiXCR. The table includes roughly 860,000 distinct CDR3 sequences, around 68% detected once. The sequenced sample consisted of blood. These receptors all come from a man under 40 in good health. The CDR3 runs from the conserved cysteine through the conserved F or W. Fields, in order: D gene, CDR3 length, clone size, J gene, V gene, CDR3 protein, CDR3 DNA. A D gene is named only where the DNA matches it firmly. Size tells how often a clone was seen (once, few, many) or the class of an expanded clone, and some rows leave it out.

>NA|15|NA|TRBJ2-5|TRBV29-1
CSVEVEGNRQETQYF
TGCAGCGTTGAAGTCGAAGGAAACCGTCAGGAGACCCAGTACTTC
>NA|14|few|TRBJ2-6|TRBV3-1
CASSLLDRANVLTF
TGTGCCAGCAGCCTCTTGGATCGGGCCAACGTCCTGACTTTC
>NA|17|once|TRBJ2-6|TRBV7-2
CASSLGGTASGANVLTF
TGTGCCAGCAGCTTAGGGGGGACTGCTTCTGGGGCCAACGTCCTGACTTTC
>TRBD2|14|NA|TRBJ2-3|TRBV20-1
CSALSGGPVDTQYF
TGCAGTGCCCTTAGCGGGGGGCCGGTCGATACGCAGTATTTT
>TRBD2|14|NA|TRBJ2-1|TRBV7-2
CASSFGTSANEQFF
TGTGCCAGCAGCTTCGGGACTAGTGCCAATGAGCAGTTCTTC
>TRBD2|14|NA|TRBJ2-3|TRBV6-5
CAIAPGLAGDTQYF
TGTGCCATCGCTCCGGGACTAGCGGGAGATACGCAGTATTTT
>NA|15|NA|TRBJ2-5|TRBV7-6
CASTFRDRPQETQYF
TGTGCCAGCACCTTCCGAGACAGACCCCAAGAGACCCAGTACTTC
>NA|17|NA|TRBJ2-3|TRBV6-2/TRBV6-3
CASSYSTITGGLDTQYF
TGTGCCAGCAGTTACTCGACCATTACAGGTGGATTAGATACGCAGTATTTT
>TRBD2|15|NA|TRBJ2-1|TRBV27
CASSFLSGGNNEQFF
TGTGCCAGCAGTTTTCTTAGCGGGGGGAACAATGAGCAGTTCTTC
>TRBD1|15|NA|TRBJ2-7|TRBV15
CATSRDIDRGYEQYF
TGTGCCACCAGCAGAGATATAGACAGGGGCTACGAGCAGTACTTC
>NA|11|NA|TRBJ2-4|TRBV6-9
CASSYGWGQYF
TGTGCCAGCAGTTATGGCTGGGGGCAGTACTTC
>NA|13|few|TRBJ1-2|TRBV7-2
CASSSSTGDGYTF
TGTGCCAGCAGCTCCTCCACGGGGGATGGCTACACCTTC
>NA|15|NA|TRBJ2-5|TRBV11-1
CASSSGPVLQETQYF
TGTGCCAGCAGCTCGGGCCCGGTACTACAAGAGACCCAGTACTTC
>NA|15|NA|TRBJ2-5|TRBV11-3
CASSLGGAHGQTQYF
TGTGCCAGCAGCTTAGGAGGGGCTCACGGGCAGACCCAGTACTTC
>NA|12|NA|TRBJ2-3|TRBV15
CATSTFTDTQYF
TGTGCCACCAGTACCTTCACAGATACGCAGTATTTT
>NA|16|NA|TRBJ2-1|TRBV5-1
CASRPLSQGLDNEQFF
TGCGCCAGCAGACCGCTCTCACAGGGATTGGACAATGAGCAGTTCTTC
>TRBD2|15|few|TRBJ2-1|TRBV7-3
CASSSLAGGRHEQFF
TGTGCCAGCAGCTCCCTAGCGGGGGGGCGCCATGAGCAGTTCTTC
>NA|16|few|TRBJ2-7|TRBV4-3
CASSQEISGARYEQYF
TGCGCCAGCAGCCAAGAAATTTCCGGGGCCAGGTACGAGCAGTACTTC
>NA|11|many|TRBJ1-2|TRBV30
CAWSVYQGYTF
TGTGCCTGGAGTGTTTATCAAGGCTACACCTTC
>NA|15|NA|TRBJ2-2|TRBV12-3/TRBV12-4
CASSFGRLITGELFF
TGTGCCAGCAGTTTTGGGAGGCTCATCACCGGGGAGCTGTTTTTT
>NA|14|few|TRBJ2-5|TRBV6-2/TRBV6-3
CASSYIRGQETQYF
TGTGCCAGCAGTTACATAAGGGGGCAAGAGACCCAGTACTTC
>TRBD1|12|NA|TRBJ1-4|TRBV6-6
CATSGGDEKLFF
TGTGCCACCTCAGGGGGGGATGAAAAACTGTTTTTT
>TRBD2|14|NA|TRBJ2-5|TRBV7-2
CASSYSGGAQTQYF
TGTGCCAGCAGCTATAGCGGGGGGGCCCAGACCCAGTACTTC
>TRBD2|16|few|TRBJ2-3|TRBV11-2
CASSPLAGGSTDTQYF
TGTGCCAGCAGCCCCTTAGCGGGGGGTAGCACAGATACGCAGTATTTT
>NA|17|NA|TRBJ1-1|TRBV7-2
CASSPHSAPGWNTEAFF
TGTGCCAGCAGCCCGCATTCCGCCCCAGGGTGGAACACTGAAGCTTTCTTT
>NA|14|NA|TRBJ2-2|TRBV29-1
CSVEEGQNTGELFF
TGCAGCGTTGAAGAGGGCCAGAACACCGGGGAGCTGTTTTTT
>NA|13|few|TRBJ1-1|TRBV7-2
CASSGQENTEAFF
TGTGCCAGCAGCGGTCAGGAAAACACTGAAGCTTTCTTT
>NA|14|NA|TRBJ1-2|TRBV9
CASSEQGAFYGYTF
TGTGCCAGCAGCGAACAGGGAGCATTTTATGGCTACACCTTC
>NA|19|NA|TRBJ2-2|TRBV6-5
CASSYFGATQARNTGELFF
TGTGCCAGCAGTTACTTCGGTGCCACACAAGCGAGGAACACCGGGGAGCTGTTTTTT
>NA|14|NA|TRBJ2-7|TRBV10-3
CAISEPSGLGEQCF
TGTGCCATCAGTGAGCCATCAGGGTTGGGGGAGCAGTGCTTC
>NA|12|NA|TRBJ1-2|TRBV20-1
CSARDVAPGYTF
TGCAGTGCTAGAGACGTTGCCCCCGGCTACACCTTC
>NA|15|NA|TRBJ2-7|TRBV4-2
CASSQDLLMVDEQYF
TGTGCCAGCAGCCAAGACCTGCTCATGGTCGACGAGCAGTACTTC
>TRBD2|15|NA|TRBJ2-3|TRBV6-1
CASSEVAGGQDTQYF
TGTGCCAGCAGTGAGGTAGCGGGGGGGCAAGATACGCAGTATTTT
>TRBD2|16|NA|TRBJ2-1|TRBV9
CASSGIAGARYNEQFF
TGTGCCAGCAGCGGGATAGCGGGGGCCCGATACAATGAGCAGTTCTTC
>TRBD1|16|few|TRBJ2-5|TRBV7-2
CASSLGLSGGSETQYF
TGTGCCAGCAGCTTAGGCCTTTCAGGGGGATCCGAGACCCAGTACTTC
>NA|14|NA|TRBJ2-3|TRBV20-1
CSAVAASSTDTQYF
TGCAGTGCTGTAGCGGCTTCTAGCACAGATACGCAGTATTTT
>NA|14|NA|TRBJ1-5|TRBV3-1
CASGYQQNNQPQHF
TGTGCCAGCGGCTATCAACAGAACAATCAGCCCCAGCATTTT
>NA|14|NA|TRBJ1-6|TRBV20-1
CSASRVQGRSPLHF
TGCAGTGCTAGTAGGGTTCAGGGCCGATCACCCCTCCACTTT
>NA|18|NA|TRBJ2-7|TRBV6-2/TRBV6-3
CASSPMLMGGYSSYEQYF
TGTGCCAGCAGTCCCATGCTGATGGGAGGTTATAGCTCCTACGAGCAGTACTTC
>NA|14|NA|TRBJ2-2|TRBV25-1
CASRRTADTGELFF
TGTGCCAGCAGAAGGACAGCTGACACCGGGGAGCTGTTTTTT
>NA|17|NA|TRBJ1-1|TRBV12-3/TRBV12-4
CASMLDGFTTGLGEAFF
TGTGCCAGCATGTTGGACGGGTTCACGACGGGCCTCGGGGAAGCTTTCTTT
>TRBD1|13|NA|TRBJ2-7|TRBV6-5
CATSRDSTYEQYF
TGTGCGACAAGCCGGGACAGCACCTACGAGCAGTACTTC
>TRBD2|14|NA|TRBJ2-5|TRBV27
CASSQLGGAQTQYF
TGTGCCAGCAGTCAACTCGGGGGGGCCCAGACCCAGTACTTC
>NA|14|NA|TRBJ1-5|TRBV6-6
CASSPGNGNQPQHF
TGTGCCAGCAGTCCCGGTAACGGCAATCAGCCCCAGCATTTT
>NA|14|NA|TRBJ2-4|TRBV12-3/TRBV12-4
CASSLGPSGNIQYF
TGTGCCAGCAGCCTCGGACCCTCCGGAAACATTCAGTACTTC
>TRBD2|14|few|TRBJ2-4|TRBV20-1
CSAGTTMGKNIQYF
TGCAGTGCTGGGACTACCATGGGCAAAAACATTCAGTACTTC
>NA|14|NA|TRBJ2-2|TRBV7-2
CASSTRPQAGELFF
TGTGCCAGCAGCACCAGACCGCAGGCCGGGGAGCTGTTTTTT
>NA|11|NA|TRBJ1-1|TRBV12-3/TRBV12-4
CASSLNWEAFF
TGTGCCAGCAGTTTAAACTGGGAAGCTTTCTTT
>NA|15|once|TRBJ1-4|TRBV10-3
CAISESISDNEKLFF
TGTGCCATCAGTGAGTCGATCTCGGACAATGAAAAACTGTTTTTT